The source of this T cell receptor (beta chain) is a study of response to subunit inactivated influenza vaccine. Germline CDR1 DFQATT, CDR2 SNEGSKA (reference sequence). The CDR3 is made up of 13 amino acids. Germline trimming cut 6 bases from V and 2 bases from J; bases unmatched to any gene: 5. One entry per CDR3 protein, called by TCRdb with MiXCR from the RT-PCR reads. The data show roughly 570,000 distinct CDR3 sequences, with less than 15% seen just once and more than 9.5% held by the top ten. This clonotype showed up just a few times. The chain combines TRBV20-1 with TRBJ2-7, with 9 positions matching TRBD1. The sample consisted of PBMCs from blood, taken approximately 12 days after vaccination. The receptor was isolated from a man in his forties or fifties who received an inactivated influenza vaccine. The CDR3 nucleotides are TGCAGTGCAGGGACAGGGATTACCTACGAGCAGTACTTC. The encoded protein is CSAGTGITYEQYF.